Sequencing of this T cell receptor beta chain was carried out in a study of human T cells and chemical hapten exposure. At the level of the study: TCR yields per sample varied mostly from small pooled library volume differences.

Attachment of unique molecular identifiers to individual cDNA molecules was performed in the library. TCRdb itself ran the RACE reads through MiXCR, one entry per CDR3 protein. The repertoire holds about 46,000 distinct CDR3 sequences, with about 4.5% as singletons. This clonotype has ten or more counts. What it recognizes is unknown. General observations from the study: No shift was seen in TCRs above 1 in 1000 frequency with DPC sensitization.

In germline, CDR1 is SGHVS, CDR2 FNYEAQ. The CDR3 spans 17 residues. The trim removed 4 bases at V and 3 bases at J, leaving 10 bases unmatched. The sample's time point: healthy volunteer bleed at 2 weeks. Before extraction, the whole blood was not fractionated, and total RNA was taken from it. The clonotype was recovered from a female donor in good health. Some clones in this sample may be carry-over from other donors' samples. The genes are TRBV7-6 and TRBJ2-5; 11 positions match TRBD2. The sequencing sample was made of whole blood. The CDR3 DNA follows: TGTGCCAGCAGCTCCCGCGGGGGGACTAGCGGAAAAGAGACCCAGTACTTC. Translating gives CASSSRGGTSGKETQYF.